This TCR beta chain was identified in a study of breast tumors, draining lymph nodes, adjacent tissues. TCRdb itself ran the multiplex PCR reads through MiXCR, one entry per CDR3 protein. This table has approximately 140,000 distinct CDR3 sequences, about 31% appearing once. Between the trimmed V and J ends, which lost 5 bases and 4 bases, there was a span of 12 bases. There are 13 residues in the CDR3. Germline V gene sequence: CDR1 SGHNT, CDR2 YYREEE (reference sequence). The sample holds a few counts of this clonotype. Axillary draining lymph nodes of breast cancer patients supplied the node samples.

The specimen was axillary lymph node tissue. The receptor comes from a female donor with breast cancer. Some clones in this sample may be carry-over from other donors' samples. The chain combines TRBV5-4 with TRBJ1-1; D gene uncertain. The CDR3 nucleotides read TGTGCCAGCAGACTAGGCCGAGCCACTGAAGCTTTCTTT. Its translation is CASRLGRATEAFF.